Listed below are T cell receptor beta chains from one sample, sequenced in a study of shared clonotypes between healthy human individuals. The table came from immunoSEQ multiplex PCR; TCRdb's copy has only in-frame clones and leaves some out. The data show millions of clones, with around nine tenths seen just once and around 0.14% held by the top ten. Source material: naive CD4+ T cells sorted from blood. These TCRs come from a man younger than 35 in good health. Both conserved end residues are part of each CDR3. D genes are given only for firm matches. Only some rows state a clone size, as once, few, many or a class for expanded clones.

>TRBV6-5|NA|TRBJ2-7|NA
TGTGCCAGCAGTTACTCGGCGGACAGCACCTACGAGCAGTACTTC
CASSYSADSTYEQYF
>TRBV25-1|NA|TRBJ1-6|NA
TGTGCCAGCAGTGAAGTGGGCAGGGGTTATAATTCACCCCTCCACTTT
CASSEVGRGYNSPLHF
>TRBV28|NA|TRBJ1-1|NA
TGTGCCAGCAGGCCGGGACAACTGAACACTGAAGCTTTCTTT
CASRPGQLNTEAFF
>TRBV6-1|NA|TRBJ2-4|NA
TGTGCCAGCAGTCCAGGGGTCCACCAGTACTTC
CASSPGVHQYF
>TRBV28|NA|TRBJ2-7|NA
TGTGCCAGCAGTCCTGGGACGGTCTCCTACGAGCAGTACTTC
CASSPGTVSYEQYF
>TRBV30|NA|TRBJ2-3|once
TGTGCCTGGACCTGGGGGCAGGGTAGCACAGATACGCAGTATTTT
CAWTWGQGSTDTQYF
>TRBV5-5|TRBD1|TRBJ1-1|NA
TGTGCCAGCAGCATTCCGGGACAGGGGTTCGGTAACACTGAAGCTTTCTTT
CASSIPGQGFGNTEAFF
>TRBV5-6|NA|TRBJ1-5|few
TGTGCCAGCAGCTTATTGGGATCTCGGCAGCCCCAGCATTTT
CASSLLGSRQPQHF
>TRBV6-1|NA|TRBJ2-7|NA
TGTGCCAGCAGTGAAGGGGGGTACGAGCAGTACTTC
CASSEGGYEQYF
>TRBV11-2|NA|TRBJ1-4|NA
TGTGCCAGCAGCTTAGGAACAGGGAGACCTGAAAAACTGTTTTTT
CASSLGTGRPEKLFF
>TRBV5-4|NA|TRBJ1-2|NA
TGTGCCAGCAGCACCGGTGGCTATGGCTACACCTTC
CASSTGGYGYTF
>TRBV15|NA|TRBJ1-1|NA
TGTGCCACCAGCAGAGATGATCTGGGTTACACTGAAGCTTTCTTT
CATSRDDLGYTEAFF
>TRBV6-5|NA|TRBJ2-1|NA
TGTGCCAGCAGTTACCTAAGACAGACCAACAATGAGCAGTTCTTC
CASSYLRQTNNEQFF
>TRBV4-1|NA|TRBJ1-5|NA
TGCGCCAGCACCCAGGGCCTTAATAGCAATCAGCCCCAGCATTTT
CASTQGLNSNQPQHF
>TRBV5-1|TRBD1|TRBJ1-1|NA
TGCGCCAGCAGCTCTCAGGGGGATAACACTGAAGCTTTCTTT
CASSSQGDNTEAFF
>TRBV27|TRBD1|TRBJ1-6|NA
TGTGCCAGCAGGGGGACAGGGCGTATCGCCAATAATTCACCCCTCCACTTT
CASRGTGRIANNSPLHF
>TRBV4-3|NA|TRBJ1-3|NA
TGCGCCAGCAGCCAAGATTGGGACGGTAGAAACACCATATATTTT
CASSQDWDGRNTIYF
>TRBV18|TRBD1|TRBJ1-1|NA
TGTGCCAGCTCACCCCGGACAGGGACGAACACTGAAGCTTTCTTT
CASSPRTGTNTEAFF
>TRBV30|NA|TRBJ2-3|NA
TGTGCCTGGAGGAGAGGGAATAGAAAAACAGATACGCAGTATTTT
CAWRRGNRKTDTQYF
>TRBV5-6|NA|TRBJ1-2|NA
TGTGCCAGCAGCCGGTGGGGGATTGACAACTATGGCTACACCTTC
CASSRWGIDNYGYTF
>TRBV5-1|NA|TRBJ2-7|NA
TGCGCCAGCTCGGACGACCTTCGCCCCTACGAGCAGTACTTC
CASSDDLRPYEQYF
>TRBV25-1|NA|TRBJ1-1|NA
TGTGCCAGCAGTGTATCTGAGAACACTGAAGCTTTCTTT
CASSVSENTEAFF
>TRBV11-2|NA|TRBJ1-6|few
TGTGCCAGCAGCTTAGGCCCGGGACTGGTTAATTCACCCCTCCACTTT
CASSLGPGLVNSPLHF
>TRBV20-1|NA|TRBJ1-2|few
TGCAGTGCTAGAGAAACCTATGGCTACACCTTC
CSARETYGYTF
>TRBV6-6|TRBD2|TRBJ2-7|NA
TGTGCCAGCAGTCGACTAGCGGGAGACGAGCAGTACTTC
CASSRLAGDEQYF
>TRBV27|NA|TRBJ1-5|few
TGTGCCAGCAGTTCCGGACAAGGAATGGGTCAGCCCCAGCATTTT
CASSSGQGMGQPQHF
>TRBV6-1|NA|TRBJ1-3|NA
TGTGCCAGCAGGCCCGATTCTGGAAACACCATATATTTT
CASRPDSGNTIYF
>TRBV7-9|NA|TRBJ1-2|NA
TGTGCCAGCAGCTTAGAGCAGGGTGGCTACACCTTC
CASSLEQGGYTF
>TRBV4-3|TRBD2|TRBJ2-7|NA
TGCGCCAGCTCCAGCAGGGGACTAGCGGGAGTGGGTGAGCAGTACTTC
CASSSRGLAGVGEQYF